This T cell receptor (beta chain) was captured in a study of yellow fever vaccine responses in identical twins. Broader study findings: Vaccine T cell responses of twins reportedly seemed partly convergent and partly personalized.

Using its own MiXCR run on the RT-PCR reads, TCRdb lists one record per CDR3 protein. The data contain thousands of distinct CDR3 sequences, more than 70% of them singletons. As for this clonotype: Its cognate antigen is unknown.

The specimen was T cells from blood (PBMCs), unsorted or a sorted subset (not recorded which), collected before or after yellow fever vaccination (not recorded which). The receptor's source is a woman between 18 and 29 years old who received the yellow fever vaccine.

In DNA, the CDR3 is TGTGCCAGCTCACTGCCGGGACCCCCTGCGTTGCAGTACTTC. Its translation: CASSLPGPPALQYF. The gene calls are TRBV18 and TRBJ2-5, with D perhaps given as TRBD1 or TRBD2 (5 bases each). This CDR3 comprises 14 residues. The V and J ends lost 4 bases and 11 bases respectively, with 20 bases between them. CDR1 KGHSH and CDR2 LQKENI come from the germline V gene.